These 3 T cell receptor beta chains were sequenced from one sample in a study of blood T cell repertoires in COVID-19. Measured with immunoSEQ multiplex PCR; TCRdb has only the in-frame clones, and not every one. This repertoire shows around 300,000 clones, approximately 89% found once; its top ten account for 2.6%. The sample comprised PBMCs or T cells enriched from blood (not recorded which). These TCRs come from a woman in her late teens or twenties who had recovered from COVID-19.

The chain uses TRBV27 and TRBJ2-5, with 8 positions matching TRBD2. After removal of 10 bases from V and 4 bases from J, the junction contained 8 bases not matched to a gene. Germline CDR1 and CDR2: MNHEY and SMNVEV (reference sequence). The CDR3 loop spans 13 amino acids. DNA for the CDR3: TGTGCCACTTCACCGGGACTAGGAGAGACCCAGTACTTC. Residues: CATSPGLGETQYF.

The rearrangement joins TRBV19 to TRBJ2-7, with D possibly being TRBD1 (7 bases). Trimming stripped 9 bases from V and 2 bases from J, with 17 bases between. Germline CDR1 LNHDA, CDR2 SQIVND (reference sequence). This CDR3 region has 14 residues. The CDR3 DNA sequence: TGTGCCAGCGCTGAGACAGGGAGGACCTACGAGCAGTACTTC. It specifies CASAETGRTYEQYF.

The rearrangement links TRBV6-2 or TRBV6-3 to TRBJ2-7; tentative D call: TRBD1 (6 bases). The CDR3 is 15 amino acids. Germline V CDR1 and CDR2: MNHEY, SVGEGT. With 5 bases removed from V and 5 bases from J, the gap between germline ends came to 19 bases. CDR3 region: CASSLPAQGTHEQYF. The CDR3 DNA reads TGTGCCAGCAGTCTCCCAGCTCAGGGGACCCACGAGCAGTACTTC.